The entry below gives a single T cell receptor (beta chain) sequence along with its context. Its antigen is still unknown. A far larger clone differs by one base, so this is likely a read error. The donors were healthy, HIV-negative adults who had no recently reported acute infections or vaccinations. Every donor was a Caucasian adult living in Nashville, Tennessee, USA. For unsorted samples, roughly 86 million PBMCs were counted and genomic DNA was extracted with the QIAamp DNA Blood Mini kit. Blood was obtained by leukapheresis, after which PBMCs were separated by Ficoll-Histopaque density gradient centrifugation and cryopreserved in liquid nitrogen vapor phase. Sequences SQVTM (CDR1) and ANQGSEA (CDR2) are obtained from the germline V gene. Between the V and J ends, shortened by 0 bases and 5 bases respectively, the junction contains 8 bases. The CDR3 sequence holds 12 residues, the cysteine and phenylalanine included. Here the CDR3 DNA is all that survives: 36 bases in frame from base 1.

These data are taken from a study of shared clonotypes between healthy human individuals (dated by TCRdb to 2020 to 2022). For the wider study: A couple of women and a few men aged 18 to 49 years were included in the cohort. To increase sequencing depth and limit assay-specific biases, different laboratories used diverse techniques to prepare libraries and sequence TCR repertoires. Blood TCR repertoires of a handful of healthy adults were deeply sequenced to estimate repertoire size and the extent of clonotype sharing between individuals. Between about 0.9 and 9 billion PBMCs per donor were obtained by leukapheresis. Summary of the overall study and its limitations: Sampling was limited to blood, and TCR repertoires in tissue likely differ from TCR repertoires in blood. Pairwise subsampling indicated that sequencing depth was expected to affect the degree of clonotype sharing among donors. Because the study included only a small number of donors, the genetic and exposure-history diversity represented was limited.

Using the deep immunoSEQ assay, multiplex PCR amplified TCR CDR3 regions from genomic DNA. Extracted genomic DNA from each cell subset was spread evenly across all wells of several immunoSEQ 96-well plates, with each plate serving as a replicate. For unsorted PBMC, each replicate PCR was loaded with roughly 270 ng genomic DNA, equivalent to some 27,000 T cell genomes. Ten immunoSEQ deep assay plates were used to sequence unsorted PBMC genomic DNA. The purified libraries were quantified using a Qubit 3.0 fluorometer, sized with a Bioanalyzer 2100, and then quantified again using the KAPA Library Quantification kit. Every immunoSEQ 96-well plate was sequenced on a separate single-read 150-cycle Illumina NextSeq 550 flow cell. Per the original workflow: Because the immunoSEQ output included only junctional sequences and no quality scores, the filtering could not be the same as the filtering used for full-length reads. Sequences were annotated with PyIR, a Python wrapper for IgBLAST v1.9, and V/J genes and CDR3 were assigned using IMGT germline references. Any read was removed if the V/J assignment was weak (E-value above 1e-6), the CDR3 was missing, or the read contained stop codons, out-of-frame junctions, or ambiguous translated residues. V3J clonotypes were defined as sequences sharing the same inferred V gene, J gene, and CDR3 amino acid sequence. Percentage overlap between repertoires was computed as shared unique clonotypes divided by the size of the smaller repertoire. Repertoire richness was assessed with RTK rarefaction, the Chao1 estimator, and Recon v2.1 estimates of unobserved clonotypes. TCRdb provides this immuneACCESS table in a form limited to in-frame rearrangements. Some clones are lacking; in checked studies, under half of them reflect an unresolved V gene, and why the rest are absent is not known. V and J calls and clone size come straight from that table; D and trimming were deduced from the DNA. The sample has over 400,000 clones on record, approximately 81% of them singletons. The top ten clones comprise over 9.5% of the sample.

Sequenced sample: PBMCs. The receptor was isolated from a middle-aged woman in good health. Some clones in this sample may be carry-over from other donors' samples. The sequence links TRBV29-1 to TRBJ2-7; the D gene remains uncertain. CDR3 sequence: CSVEDILHEQYF. The bases read TGCAGCGTTGAAGATATTCTCCACGAGCAGTACTTC.